These T cell receptor beta chains were read from a single sample in a study of Graves' ophthalmopathy and Graves' hyperthyroidism. TCRdb re-called the multiplex PCR reads with MiXCR, one entry per CDR3 protein. This table has hundreds of thousands of distinct CDR3 sequences, around 40% appearing once. Sequenced: peripheral blood. The origin of the receptors is an adult man with Graves' ophthalmopathy. The CDR3 runs from the conserved cysteine through the conserved F or W. D genes are given only for firm matches. Clone size is given for some rows only: seen once, a few or many times, or a class if the clone is expanded.

j_call	clone_size	d_call	v_call	cdr3_aa	cdr3_nt
TRBJ2-7	.	.	TRBV9	CASGGGLSYEQYF	TGTGCCAGTGGTGGGGGCCTTTCCTACGAGCAGTACTTC
TRBJ2-7	.	TRBD1	TRBV5-6	CASSLGRTGSSYEQYF	TGTGCCAGCAGCTTGGGCCGGACAGGGAGCTCCTACGAGCAGTACTTC
TRBJ1-1	few	TRBD1	TRBV9	CASSQRDRLRSANTEAFF	TGTGCCAGCAGCCAAAGGGACAGGCTTCGGTCTGCGAACACTGAAGCTTTCTTT
TRBJ2-7	few	TRBD1	TRBV29-1	CSVVDPDPDRAYEQYF	TGCAGCGTGGTCGACCCGGATCCGGACAGGGCCTACGAGCAGTACTTC
TRBJ1-6	few	.	TRBV14	CASSQLEYNSPLHF	TGTGCCAGCAGCCAATTGGAATATAATTCACCCCTCCACTTT
TRBJ1-4	few	.	TRBV9	CASSVGDRGRERDFNEKLFF	TGTGCCAGCAGCGTAGGAGATCGGGGCAGAGAACGGGACTTCAATGAAAAACTGTTTTTT
TRBJ2-7	few	TRBD1	TRBV11-2	CASSVGQGATGYEQYF	TGTGCCAGCAGCGTAGGACAGGGGGCTACGGGCTACGAGCAGTACTTC
TRBJ2-5	.	.	TRBV7-9	CASSPAGRGLAETQYF	TGTGCCAGCAGCCCGGCGGGAAGGGGGTTGGCAGAGACCCAGTACTTC
TRBJ2-5	many	TRBD2	TRBV10-3	CATQPTSGSETQYF	TGTGCCACCCAACCGACTAGCGGGAGTGAGACCCAGTACTTC
TRBJ1-1	many	.	TRBV10-2	CASSEQSMNTEAFF	TGCGCCAGCAGTGAACAGAGCATGAACACTGAAGCTTTCTTT
TRBJ1-6	.	.	TRBV5-4	CASSLARNSGSPLHF	TGTGCCAGCAGCTTGGCGAGGAACTCAGGTTCACCCCTCCACTTT
TRBJ2-5	.	TRBD1	TRBV25-1	CASVVPDRGQTQYF	TGTGCCAGCGTTGTGCCGGACAGGGGCCAGACCCAGTACTTC
TRBJ1-2	few	.	TRBV9	CASSSIVGGNYGYTF	TGTGCCAGCAGCTCCATCGTCGGCGGGAACTATGGCTACACCTTC
TRBJ2-7	.	.	TRBV7-2	CASSLGPHQGEQYF	TGTGCCAGCAGCTTAGGACCTCACCAGGGCGAGCAGTACTTC
TRBJ1-2	many	.	TRBV25-1	CASSESGRNYGYTF	TGTGCCAGCAGTGAATCAGGCAGAAACTATGGCTACACCTTC
TRBJ1-2	.	.	TRBV6-1	CASSALLGTGKLGYTF	TGTGCCAGCAGTGCTTTATTGGGAACAGGGAAACTCGGCTACACCTTC
TRBJ1-2	once	.	TRBV5-1	CASSREEYGYTF	TGCGCCAGCAGCCGCGAGGAGTATGGCTACACCTTC
TRBJ1-2	many	TRBD1	TRBV10-3	CAISEGGIDGYTF	TGTGCCATCAGTGAAGGGGGCATTGATGGCTACACCTTC
TRBJ2-7	.	TRBD2	TRBV6-6	CASSPSGGSVTYEQYF	TGTGCCAGCAGTCCAAGCGGCGGGAGTGTTACCTACGAGCAGTACTTC
TRBJ2-7	.	.	TRBV5-4	CASSLGTGTRSSYEQYF	TGTGCCAGCAGCTTGGGAACCGGGACTCGGAGCTCCTACGAGCAGTACTTC
TRBJ1-4	few	.	TRBV19	CASSIESRQIPGGEKLFF	TGTGCCAGTAGTATAGAGTCCCGGCAAATTCCTGGTGGTGAAAAACTGTTTTTT
TRBJ1-1	few	.	TRBV6-1	CASREGPNTEAFF	TGTGCCAGCAGGGAGGGTCCGAACACTGAAGCTTTCTTT
TRBJ2-5	.	.	TRBV29-1	CSVDPLAF	TGCAGCGTTGACCCCCTAGCGTTC
TRBJ1-1	.	.	TRBV29-1	CSVPRGGGTEAFF	TGCAGCGTTCCACGGGGGGGAGGCACTGAAGCTTTCTTT
TRBJ1-1	.	.	TRBV25-1	CASSRGRGPTEAFF	TGTGCCAGCAGTCGGGGCAGGGGACCCACTGAAGCTTTCTTT
TRBJ2-7	.	.	TRBV9	CASSVGTGSVDEQYF	TGTGCCAGCAGCGTAGGCACAGGGTCTGTCGACGAGCAGTACTTC
TRBJ2-2	many	.	TRBV7-2	CASSETRSVGELFF	TGTGCCAGCAGCGAGACTAGGTCGGTCGGGGAGCTGTTTTTT
TRBJ2-5	.	TRBD1	TRBV5-8	CASSGAGGEETQYF	TGTGCCAGCAGCGGCGCAGGGGGCGAAGAGACCCAGTACTTC
TRBJ2-5	few	.	TRBV20-1	CSASPGGFQETQYF	TGCAGTGCTAGTCCTGGTGGGTTCCAGGAGACCCAGTACTTC
TRBJ1-2	.	TRBD1	TRBV29-1	CSVQGGEYGYTF	TGCAGCGTTCAGGGGGGAGAGTATGGCTACACCTTC
TRBJ1-1	.	.	TRBV19	CASSKGGILNTEAFF	TGTGCCAGTTCAAAGGGGGGGATATTGAACACTGAAGCTTTCTTT
TRBJ2-2	.	TRBD2	TRBV29-1	CSQDGLAGTNTGELFF	TGCAGCCAAGATGGGCTAGCGGGAACAAACACCGGGGAGCTGTTTTTT
TRBJ1-6	.	TRBD1	TRBV25-1	CASSDGTGPNSPLHF	TGTGCCAGCAGTGACGGGACAGGCCCGAATTCACCCCTCCACTTT
TRBJ1-6	many	TRBD1	TRBV19	CASSMDRGNSPLHF	TGTGCCAGTAGTATGGACAGGGGGAATTCACCCCTCCACTTT
TRBJ1-6	.	.	TRBV25-1	CASSPSGGQNSPLHF	TGTGCCAGCAGTCCATCCGGAGGACAGAATTCACCCCTCCACTTT
TRBJ2-3	.	TRBD2	TRBV5-6	CASSQAPTSGGVDTQYF	TGTGCCAGCAGCCAAGCCCCGACTAGCGGGGGGGTAGATACGCAGTATTTT
TRBJ1-1	many	.	TRBV11-2	CASSLGWGFTEAFF	TGTGCCAGCAGCTTAGGCTGGGGGTTCACTGAAGCTTTCTTT
TRBJ1-1	.	.	TRBV15	CATSSELGTTEAFF	TGTGCCACCAGCAGTGAACTAGGGACCACTGAAGCCTTCTTT
TRBJ2-5	few	TRBD1	TRBV11-3	CASSRTGTGGRETQYF	TGTGCCAGCAGCCGAACCGGGACAGGGGGCCGAGAGACCCAGTACTTC
TRBJ2-5	.	TRBD2	TRBV7-9	CASTLAGGVQETQYF	TGTGCCAGCACTCTAGCGGGAGGGGTCCAAGAGACCCAGTACTTC
TRBJ2-7	many	TRBD1	TRBV7-8	CASSSRDRTYEQYF	TGTGCCAGCAGCTCCCGGGACAGGACCTACGAGCAGTACTTC
TRBJ1-6	.	.	TRBV25-1	CASSPSVRANSPLHF	TGTGCCAGCAGCCCTTCCGTGCGGGCTAATTCACCTCTCCACTTT
TRBJ1-5	.	.	TRBV25-1	CASSDGQSRNQPQHF	TGTGCCAGCAGTGACGGACAGTCCCGCAATCAGCCCCAGCATTTT
TRBJ2-7	.	TRBD2	TRBV20-1	CSARDGTSGAYEQYF	TGCAGTGCTAGAGACGGGACTAGCGGGGCCTACGAGCAGTACTTC
TRBJ2-7	many	.	TRBV7-9	CASSPYDVGDEQYF	TGTGCCAGCAGCCCGTACGACGTGGGGGACGAGCAGTACTTC
TRBJ2-5	.	.	TRBV7-2	CAWSRGVKVETQYF	TGTGCCTGGTCCAGGGGAGTCAAGGTGGAGACCCAGTACTTC
TRBJ2-5	.	TRBD1	TRBV11-2	CASSRYFLGQGFQETQYF	TGTGCCAGCAGCCGATATTTTTTAGGACAGGGGTTTCAAGAGACCCAGTACTTC
TRBJ1-2	few	TRBD1	TRBV6-5	CASSYLGQSNDYGYTF	TGTGCCAGCAGTTACTTGGGACAGAGCAACGACTATGGCTACACCTTC
TRBJ1-3	once	.	TRBV20-1	CSASQESGNTIYF	TGCAGTGCTAGTCAGGAATCTGGAAACACCATATATTTT
TRBJ1-2	.	.	TRBV7-2	CASSPRGVNYGYTF	TGTGCCAGCAGCCCCCGGGGGGTCAACTATGGCTACACCTTC
TRBJ2-5	few	TRBD1	TRBV28	CASSSPGWTGYQETQYF	TGTGCCAGCAGTTCACCCGGATGGACAGGGTACCAAGAGACCCAGTACTTC
TRBJ1-1	.	.	TRBV20-1	CSARPGGGREAFF	TGCAGTGCTCGCCCTGGGGGGGGGAGGGAAGCTTTCTTT
TRBJ2-5	.	.	TRBV7-2	CASSPSGGGGAWETQYF	TGTGCCAGCAGCCCCTCGGGGGGAGGGGGGGCTTGGGAGACCCAGTACTTC
TRBJ1-5	.	.	TRBV25-1	CASSEIGPTEETQHF	TGTGCCAGCAGTGAGATAGGACCGACCGAAGAGACCCAGCATTTT
TRBJ1-2	.	TRBD1	TRBV20-1	CSAFSGTGGEGYTF	TGCAGTGCTTTCTCCGGGACAGGGGGCGAGGGCTACACCTTC